This is a list of T cell receptor beta chains from one sample in a study of OX40 agonist ivuxolimab in advanced cancers. Assay: immunoSEQ multiplex PCR; the TCRdb copy retains only in-frame clones and omits some. The data show 85,000 or so clones, with approximately 86% seen just once and less than 2% held by the top ten. The input for sequencing was CD4+ or CD8+ T cells sorted from blood, taken in a trial of the OX40 agonist ivuxolimab. The receptors come from an adult with an advanced solid tumor such as melanoma, head and neck, liver or kidney cancer. Each CDR3 is given with its conserved first and last residue. D genes are given only for firm matches. Clone size is not always given. Where it is, it says once, few, many or a class for expanded clones.

V gene,clone size,D gene,J gene,CDR3 DNA,CDR3 protein
TRBV11-2,.,.,TRBJ1-1,TGTGCCAGCAGCTTAGATCCAGGGGTGCGAACTGAAGCTTTCTTT,CASSLDPGVRTEAFF
TRBV18,.,TRBD1,TRBJ1-3,TGTGCCAGCTCACCAAACAGGGGCGAGGACGGAAACACCATATATTTT,CASSPNRGEDGNTIYF
TRBV19,.,.,TRBJ2-7,TGTGCCAGTAGTCCGCGGCCGGTTACATCCTACGAGCAGTACTTC,CASSPRPVTSYEQYF
TRBV6-6,.,.,TRBJ2-7,TGTGCCAGCAGTCCGAATTACGAGCAGTACTTC,CASSPNYEQYF
TRBV18,once,TRBD2,TRBJ2-5,TGTGCCAGCTCACCACGGCGGGGGGCCTTAGAGACCCAGTACTTC,CASSPRRGALETQYF
TRBV7-3,.,.,TRBJ1-4,TGTGCCAGCAGCTTAGAGGGTTCTAATGAAAAACTGTTTTTT,CASSLEGSNEKLFF
TRBV30,.,.,TRBJ2-4,TGTGCCTGGAGTGTAGGACCGAACATTCAGTACTTC,CAWSVGPNIQYF
TRBV28,.,.,TRBJ1-1,TGTGCCAGCGCCGGGGGCCGGGAAGCTTTCTTT,CASAGGREAFF
TRBV11-2,.,.,TRBJ2-3,TGTGCCAGCAGCCCCCCCGGACTAGGGGACAATACGCAGTATTTT,CASSPPGLGDNTQYF
TRBV5-4,.,.,TRBJ1-2,TGTGCCAGCGGAACCTACAGGGCGCCGCTCGGTAACTATGGCTACACCTTC,CASGTYRAPLGNYGYTF
TRBV7-2,.,TRBD2,TRBJ2-3,TGTGCCAGCAGCTTTTTAGCGGGTCCCAGCACAGATACGCAGTATTTT,CASSFLAGPSTDTQYF
TRBV18,.,.,TRBJ1-1,TGTGCCAGCTCGCCCCGGGGGGAGGCCACTGAAGCTTTCTTT,CASSPRGEATEAFF
TRBV7-3,.,TRBD2,TRBJ2-5,TGTGCCAGCAGCTCCGGGACTAGAGACGGAGAGACCCAGTACTTC,CASSSGTRDGETQYF
TRBV4-3,.,.,TRBJ2-5,TGCGCCAGCAGCCAAGATAGAGGGACCCAGTACTTC,CASSQDRGTQYF
TRBV7-3,.,.,TRBJ1-6,TGTGCCAGCAGTCTCGAGAGGGACTCACCCCTCCACTTT,CASSLERDSPLHF
TRBV5-1,few,.,TRBJ1-1,TGCGCCAGCAGGCTGGCGGGGGACACTGAAGCTTTCTTT,CASRLAGDTEAFF
TRBV5-1,.,TRBD1,TRBJ1-2,TGCGCCAGCAGCTTGGGACAGGGGGACGGCTACACCTTC,CASSLGQGDGYTF
TRBV7-2,.,.,TRBJ2-3,TGTGCCAGCAGCCGCGGCTTGCGACAAGGGGTCACAGATACGCAGTATTTT,CASSRGLRQGVTDTQYF
TRBV10-3,.,.,TRBJ2-5,TGTGCCATCAGTGAGATAGTAGGGGATGAGGAGACCCAGTACTTC,CAISEIVGDEETQYF
TRBV5-4,once,.,TRBJ2-5,TGTGCCAGCACGAGCTCGAGGGGACACACTTCGAAGGAGACCCAGTACTTC,CASTSSRGHTSKETQYF
TRBV5-1,.,TRBD1,TRBJ2-3,TGCGCCAGCAGACAAAGGGGACAGTCCACAGATACGCAGTATTTT,CASRQRGQSTDTQYF
TRBV4-1,once,.,TRBJ2-3,TGCGCCAGCATCGGCGTGAGGGGCGGACGAAATACGCAGTATTTT,CASIGVRGGRNTQYF
TRBV6-1,.,.,TRBJ1-1,TGTGCCAGCATGTTGAACACTGAAGCTTTCTTT,CASMLNTEAFF
TRBV29-1,.,.,TRBJ2-3,TGCAGCGTCGAGGAATACTGGGAGAAACGGGCAGATACGCAGTATTTT,CSVEEYWEKRADTQYF
TRBV6-1,.,.,TRBJ2-4,TGTGCCAGCAGAGACAGAGCCAAAAACATTCAGTACTTC,CASRDRAKNIQYF
TRBV19,.,TRBD1,TRBJ1-5,TGTGCCAGTAGTACCGACAGGGTCAATGGCAATCAGCCCCAGCATTTT,CASSTDRVNGNQPQHF
TRBV4-2,once,TRBD1,TRBJ2-5,TGTGCCAGCAGCCAACGGACAGGAGTGGGGGAGACCCAGTACTTC,CASSQRTGVGETQYF
TRBV10-3,.,.,TRBJ1-6,TGTGCCATCAGTGATACGAACAGGAATAATTCACCCCTCCACTTT,CAISDTNRNNSPLHF